The rows below give T cell receptor beta chains drawn from one sample of a study of blood T cell repertoires in COVID-19. Libraries were prepared by immunoSEQ multiplex PCR; TCRdb keeps only in-frame clonotypes and omits some of them. The sample yields about 330,000 clones, roughly 88% seen once. Sequencing was carried out using peripheral blood. The receptors shown here come from a woman aged 50 to 65 with acute or convalescent COVID-19. Each CDR3 is given with its conserved first and last residue. The D gene is left open where the match is weak. Clone size is shown for a subset of rows, as once, few, many or a class of expanded clone.

TRBD2	TRBV7-8	.	TRBJ2-7	CASSQRLAGGGEQYF	TGTGCCAGCAGCCAACGACTAGCGGGAGGCGGAGAGCAGTACTTC
TRBD1	TRBV5-6	.	TRBJ1-6	CASSWLDRAGNSPLHF	TGTGCCAGCAGCTGGCTGGACAGGGCCGGGAATTCACCCCTCCACTTT
.	TRBV15	.	TRBJ2-4	CATSSGFQGKNIQYF	TGTGCCACCTCGAGTGGGTTCCAGGGAAAAAACATTCAGTACTTC
TRBD2	TRBV30	.	TRBJ2-3	CAWSPGRGGTDTQYF	TGTGCCTGGAGTCCGGGGAGGGGTGGGACAGATACGCAGTATTTT
.	TRBV7-2	.	TRBJ2-3	CASGLHTDTQYF	TGTGCCAGCGGGCTCCACACAGATACGCAGTATTTT
TRBD1	TRBV28	.	TRBJ1-2	CASSSGQGSGYTF	TGTGCCAGCAGTTCCGGACAGGGATCTGGCTACACCTTC
.	TRBV9	.	TRBJ1-1	CASSVGKADTEAFF	TGTGCCAGCAGCGTAGGGAAGGCGGACACTGAAGCTTTCTTT
TRBD2	TRBV14	.	TRBJ2-1	CASSQAKTSGIMGGNNEQFF	TGTGCCAGCAGCCAAGCGAAAACTAGCGGGATAATGGGGGGGAACAATGAGCAGTTCTTC
TRBD1	TRBV6-5	.	TRBJ2-7	CASSYYETGVSLEQYF	TGTGCCAGCAGTTACTATGAGACAGGGGTGTCATTGGAGCAGTACTTC
.	TRBV28	.	TRBJ2-5	CATTLTGEETQYF	TGTGCCACGACCCTGACAGGAGAAGAGACCCAGTACTTC
TRBD1	TRBV6-5	.	TRBJ1-4	CASTRDSANEKLFF	TGTGCCAGCACCCGGGACAGTGCTAATGAAAAACTGTTTTTT
TRBD1	TRBV19	.	TRBJ1-4	CASINRFGDRNNEKLFF	TGTGCCAGTATTAATAGGTTCGGGGACAGAAATAATGAAAAACTGTTTTTT
.	TRBV6-2/TRBV6-3	.	TRBJ2-7	CASSLGGYEQYF	TGTGCCAGCAGTTTAGGAGGGTACGAGCAGTACTTC
TRBD2	TRBV19	.	TRBJ2-7	CASSRPGLASTNEQYF	TGTGCCAGTAGTCGCCCTGGACTAGCCTCTACAAACGAGCAGTACTTC
.	TRBV5-1	.	TRBJ1-1	CASSLVARDPLTNTEAFF	TGCGCCAGCAGCTTGGTCGCCAGGGATCCGTTGACGAACACTGAAGCTTTCTTT
.	TRBV19	once	TRBJ2-5	CASSISLSGGETQYF	TGTGCCAGTAGTATAAGCCTCTCTGGCGGGGAGACCCAGTACTTC
TRBD2	TRBV6-5	.	TRBJ2-7	CASSSSLAGWNYEQYF	TGTGCCAGCAGTTCGTCCCTAGCGGGATGGAACTACGAGCAGTACTTC
TRBD1	TRBV5-1	.	TRBJ1-1	CASSWGQGIAEAFF	TGCGCCAGCAGCTGGGGACAGGGTATCGCTGAAGCTTTCTTT
.	TRBV9	.	TRBJ2-1	CASSSYRSSYNEQFF	TGTGCCAGCAGCTCATACAGGAGCTCCTACAATGAGCAGTTCTTC
.	TRBV19	.	TRBJ1-4	CASSTSRHIENEKLFF	TGTGCCAGTAGTACCTCGAGACACATCGAGAATGAAAAACTGTTTTTT
TRBD1	TRBV24-1	.	TRBJ1-3	CATSDLDRGCGNTIYF	TGTGCCACCAGTGACCTCGACAGGGGATGTGGAAACACCATATATTTT
TRBD2	TRBV5-4	.	TRBJ2-1	CASSLAGESYNEQFF	TGTGCCAGCAGCTTAGCGGGAGAATCATACAATGAGCAGTTCTTC
TRBD2	TRBV7-8	once	TRBJ2-1	CASSQARTSGNNEQFF	TGTGCCAGCAGCCAGGCCCGGACTAGCGGCAATAATGAGCAGTTCTTC
.	TRBV5-1	.	TRBJ2-1	CASSLETPFEDEQFF	TGCGCCAGCAGCTTGGAGACCCCTTTTGAGGATGAGCAGTTCTTC
.	TRBV7-2	.	TRBJ1-1	CASSLGWTTEAFF	TGTGCCAGCAGCTTAGGTTGGACTACTGAAGCTTTCTTT
TRBD2	TRBV7-3	.	TRBJ2-1	CASSLTSGAYNEQFF	TGTGCCAGCAGCTTAACTAGCGGGGCATACAATGAGCAGTTCTTC
TRBD2	TRBV5-1	.	TRBJ2-5	CASSLARTSGLRGQETQYF	TGCGCCAGCAGCTTGGCCCGGACTAGCGGGCTGCGGGGTCAAGAGACCCAGTACTTC
.	TRBV19	.	TRBJ2-5	CASSTAELRSPETQYF	TGTGCCAGTAGTACGGCGGAACTCCGCTCCCCAGAGACCCAGTACTTC
.	TRBV7-9	.	TRBJ2-5	CASSLVSLRETQYF	TGTGCCAGCAGCTTAGTTTCGCTCAGAGAGACCCAGTACTTC
TRBD1	TRBV28	.	TRBJ2-7	CASTQGQGVGEQYF	TGTGCCAGCACCCAAGGACAGGGGGTTGGCGAGCAGTACTTC
.	TRBV27	.	TRBJ1-2	CASSKQGTYYGYTF	TGTGCCAGCAGTAAACAGGGTACATACTATGGCTACACCTTC
.	TRBV7-2	.	TRBJ2-7	CASSLGSGSEQYF	TGTGCCAGCAGCTTAGGTTCCGGGTCCGAGCAGTACTTC
TRBD2	TRBV2	.	TRBJ2-3	CASSELLAITDTQYF	TGTGCCAGCAGTGAACTACTAGCGATCACAGATACGCAGTATTTT
.	TRBV21-1	.	TRBJ2-1	CASSPRPSLAGEWSYNEQFF	TGTGCCAGCAGCCCCCGGCCTTCCCTAGCGGGAGAATGGTCCTACAATGAGCAGTTCTTC
TRBD2	TRBV7-3	.	TRBJ2-5	CASSLGGGRAETQYF	TGTGCCAGCAGCCTGGGGGGCGGGAGGGCTGAGACCCAGTACTTC
.	TRBV5-1	.	TRBJ2-7	CASSQISSGEGYEQYF	TGCGCCAGCAGCCAAATAAGCTCAGGGGAAGGCTACGAGCAGTACTTC
TRBD2	TRBV7-3	.	TRBJ2-1	CASSFLSGPGLATEQFF	TGTGCCAGCAGCTTTCTCTCGGGGCCCGGACTAGCGACTGAGCAGTTCTTC
.	TRBV4-1	.	TRBJ1-4	CASSQDVRKATNEKLFF	TGCGCCAGCAGCCAAGATGTGCGAAAAGCAACTAATGAAAAACTGTTTTTT
.	TRBV5-1	once	TRBJ1-1	CASSTMTGLNTEAFF	TGCGCCAGCAGCACCATGACAGGTCTGAACACTGAAGCTTTCTTT
TRBD1	TRBV27	.	TRBJ1-2	CASSDRETDGYTF	TGTGCCAGCAGCGACAGGGAGACGGATGGCTACACCTTC
TRBD2	TRBV24-1	.	TRBJ2-1	CATSDFTSGSPYNEQFF	TGTGCCACCAGTGATTTTACTAGCGGGAGCCCCTACAATGAGCAGTTCTTC
.	TRBV21-1	.	TRBJ2-7	CAVHRYYSYEQYF	TGTGCCGTCCACCGCTACTACTCCTACGAGCAGTACTTC
.	TRBV7-9	.	TRBJ2-3	CASSLALADTQYF	TGTGCCAGCAGCTTAGCGCTAGCAGATACGCAGTATTTT